These 9 T cell receptor beta chains were sequenced from one sample in a study of OX40 agonist ivuxolimab in advanced cancers. This table comes from immunoSEQ multiplex PCR, and its TCRdb copy is limited to in-frame clones, with some not included. Here the sample spans around 80,000 clones, more than 85% being singletons. The material was CD4+ or CD8+ T cells sorted from blood, obtained in a trial of the OX40 agonist ivuxolimab. These receptors were taken from an adult with an advanced solid tumor such as melanoma, head and neck, liver or kidney cancer.

This sequence joins TRBV2 and TRBJ2-3; 12 nucleotides match TRBD1. There are 15 residues in the CDR3. Germline CDR1 SNHLY, CDR2 FYNNEI. The ends lost 6 bases at V and 6 bases at J; junction bases unmatched: 7. The CDR3 region is CASSAPGQGADTQYF. Written as DNA, the CDR3 is TGTGCCAGCAGCGCACCGGGACAGGGGGCGGATACGCAGTATTTT.

This sequence joins TRBV11-2 and TRBJ1-5; D gene uncertain. Germline V gives CDR1 SGHAT, CDR2 FQNNGV. This CDR3 contains 13 residues. Trimming removed 3 bases from V and 6 bases from J, with 9 bases in between. The CDR3 loop is CASSFGWSQPQHF. In DNA form, the CDR3 reads TGTGCCAGCAGCTTTGGGTGGAGTCAGCCCCAGCATTTT.

This clone showed up just once. The chain carries TRBV18 and TRBJ2-3; D is possibly TRBD2 (5 bases). Trimming stripped 3 bases from V and 4 bases from J, with 14 bases between. The germline CDR1 and CDR2 sequences are KGHSH and LQKENI. The CDR3 loop spans 15 amino acids. This chain's CDR3 is CASSPRRGDSDTQYF. CDR3 nucleotide sequence: TGTGCCAGCTCACCCCGTCGGGGTGACTCAGATACGCAGTATTTT.

V is TRBV18 and J is TRBJ1-2, with TRBD1 identical over 10 bases. V trimming: 3 bases; J trimming: 3 bases; junction bases outside the gene matches: 4. The length of the CDR3 is 15 residues. The V gene's germline CDR1 is KGHSH and CDR2 LQKENI. This CDR3 is CASSPGQGVDYGYTF. CDR3 in DNA: TGTGCCAGCTCACCCGGACAGGGGGTCGACTATGGCTACACCTTC. The full variable domain, its missing parts supplied by reference TRBV18 and TRBJ1-2, is NAGVMQNPRHLVRRRGQEARLRCSPMKGHSHVYWYRQLPEEGLKFMVYLQKENIIDESGMPKERFSAEFPKEGPSILRIQQVVRGDSAAYFCASSPGQGVDYGYTFGSGTRLTVV.

This clone has more than one count but fewer than ten. The rearrangement links TRBV4-2 to TRBJ1-2; no firm D call. The CDR3 loop spans 13 amino acids. The germline V gene encodes CDR1 LGHNA and CDR2 YNFKEQ. Trimming removed 2 bases at V and 5 bases at J, with 9 bases between. This CDR3 reads CASSQMGGYGYTF. CDR3 bases: TGTGCCAGCAGCCAAATGGGAGGGTATGGCTACACCTTC.

As DNA, the CDR3 is TGTGCCTGGAGTGTATCCGGTAATAATGACAATGAGCAGTTCTTC. As protein: CAWSVSGNNDNEQFF. The J gene is TRBJ2-1, the V gene TRBV30; unclear D gene. The V and J ends lost 0 bases and 5 bases respectively, with 14 bases between them. CDR1 GTSNPN and CDR2 SVGIG come from the germline V gene (reference sequence). This CDR3 spans 15 amino acids.

The chain employs TRBV5-1 and TRBJ2-2; D is perhaps TRBD1 (5 bases). Trimming took off 2 bases at V and 0 bases at J, with 17 bases between the two ends. The CDR3 runs 18 residues. Germline CDR1 SGHRS, CDR2 YFSETQ. The CDR3 DNA reads as TGCGCCAGCAGCTTTACTGGGGCTCCAATGTCGAACACCGGGGAGCTGTTTTTT. Amino acids: CASSFTGAPMSNTGELFF.

This clone was found once. The DNA for the CDR3 is TGTGCCACAAAGACGTTCCGCAACACCGGGGAGCTGTTTTTT. This sequence encodes CATKTFRNTGELFF. The V and J genes are TRBV7-2 and TRBJ2-2, with no clear D. This CDR3 comprises 14 residues. Germline V gene data show CDR1 as SGHTA and CDR2 as FQGNSA. The V end was cut by 10 bases, the J end by 2 bases, with 14 bases between.

V is TRBV15 and J is TRBJ1-6; no firm D call. Germline loops: CDR1 LNHNV, CDR2 YYDKDF (reference sequence). The CDR3 loop spans 14 amino acids. The V and J ends lost 0 bases and 7 bases respectively, with 7 bases between them. The chain's CDR3 is CATSRDGVNSPLHF. In DNA form, the CDR3 reads TGTGCCACCAGCAGAGATGGTGTCAATTCACCCCTCCACTTT.